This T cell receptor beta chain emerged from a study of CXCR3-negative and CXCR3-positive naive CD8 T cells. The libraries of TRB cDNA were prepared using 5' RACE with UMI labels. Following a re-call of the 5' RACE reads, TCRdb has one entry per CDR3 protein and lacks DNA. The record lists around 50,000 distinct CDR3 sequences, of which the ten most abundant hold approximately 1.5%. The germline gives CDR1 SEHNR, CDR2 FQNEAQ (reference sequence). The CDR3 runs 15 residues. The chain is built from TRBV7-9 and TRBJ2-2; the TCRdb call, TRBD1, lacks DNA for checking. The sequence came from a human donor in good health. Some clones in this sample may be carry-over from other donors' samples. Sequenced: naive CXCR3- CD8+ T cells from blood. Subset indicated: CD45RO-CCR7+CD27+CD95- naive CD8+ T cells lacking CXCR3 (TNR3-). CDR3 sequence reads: CASSLLQGNTGELFF.